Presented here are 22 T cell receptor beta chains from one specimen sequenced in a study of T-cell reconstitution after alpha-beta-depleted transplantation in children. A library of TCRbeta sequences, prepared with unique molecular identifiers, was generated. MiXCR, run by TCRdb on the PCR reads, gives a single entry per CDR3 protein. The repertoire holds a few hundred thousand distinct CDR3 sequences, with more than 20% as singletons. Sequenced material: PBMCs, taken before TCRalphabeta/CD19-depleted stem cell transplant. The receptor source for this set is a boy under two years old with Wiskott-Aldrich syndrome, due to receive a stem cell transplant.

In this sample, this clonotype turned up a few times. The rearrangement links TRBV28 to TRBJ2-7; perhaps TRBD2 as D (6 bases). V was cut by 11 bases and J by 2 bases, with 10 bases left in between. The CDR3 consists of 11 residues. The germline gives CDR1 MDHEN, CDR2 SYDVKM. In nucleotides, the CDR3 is TGTGCCGGAGGGAGTCCCTACGAGCAGTACTTC. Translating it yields CAGGSPYEQYF.

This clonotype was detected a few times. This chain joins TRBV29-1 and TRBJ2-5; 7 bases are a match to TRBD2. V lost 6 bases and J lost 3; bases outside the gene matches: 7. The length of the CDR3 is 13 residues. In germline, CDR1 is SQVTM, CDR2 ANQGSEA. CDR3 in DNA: TGCAGCGTCCGAGGTGGGGGGGAAGAGACCCAGTACTTC. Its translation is CSVRGGGEETQYF.

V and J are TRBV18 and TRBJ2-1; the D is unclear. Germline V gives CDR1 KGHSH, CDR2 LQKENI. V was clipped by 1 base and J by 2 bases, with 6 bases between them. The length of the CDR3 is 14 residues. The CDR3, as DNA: TGTGCCAGCTCACCACTTGGCACCTACAATGAGCAGTTCTTC. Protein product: CASSPLGTYNEQFF.

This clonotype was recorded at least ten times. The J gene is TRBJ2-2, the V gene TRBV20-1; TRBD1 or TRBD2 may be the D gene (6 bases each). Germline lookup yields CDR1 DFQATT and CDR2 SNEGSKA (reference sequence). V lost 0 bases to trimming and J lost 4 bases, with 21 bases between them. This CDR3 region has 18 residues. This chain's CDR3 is CSARDSVKGGESTGELFF. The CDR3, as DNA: TGCAGTGCTAGAGATTCGGTTAAGGGGGGAGAGAGCACCGGGGAGCTGTTTTTT.

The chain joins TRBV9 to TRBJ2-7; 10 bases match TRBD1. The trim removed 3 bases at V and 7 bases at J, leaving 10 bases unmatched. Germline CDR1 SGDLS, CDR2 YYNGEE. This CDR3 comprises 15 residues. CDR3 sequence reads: CASSASTGGWEEQYF. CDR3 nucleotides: TGTGCCAGCAGCGCATCGACAGGGGGCTGGGAAGAGCAGTACTTC.

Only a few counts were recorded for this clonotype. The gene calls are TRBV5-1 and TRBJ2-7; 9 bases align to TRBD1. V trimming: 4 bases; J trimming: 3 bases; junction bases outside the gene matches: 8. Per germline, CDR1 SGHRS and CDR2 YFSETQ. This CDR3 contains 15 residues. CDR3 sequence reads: CASSVATGGYYEQYF. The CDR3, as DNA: TGCGCCAGCAGCGTCGCAACAGGGGGCTACTACGAGCAGTACTTC. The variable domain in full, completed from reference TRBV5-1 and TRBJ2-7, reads KAGVTQTPRYLIKTRGQQVTLSCSPISGHRSVSWYQQTPGQGLQFLFEYFSETQRNKGNFPGRFSGRQFSNSRSEMNVSTLELGDSALYLCASSVATGGYYEQYFGPGTRLTVT.

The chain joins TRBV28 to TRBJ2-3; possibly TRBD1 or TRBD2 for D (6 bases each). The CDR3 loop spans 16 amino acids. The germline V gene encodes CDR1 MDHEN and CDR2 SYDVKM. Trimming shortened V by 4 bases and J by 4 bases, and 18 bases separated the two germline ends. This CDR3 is CASSSTGGPEADTQYF. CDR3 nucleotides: TGTGCCAGCAGTTCGACAGGAGGGCCTGAGGCAGATACGCAGTATTTT.

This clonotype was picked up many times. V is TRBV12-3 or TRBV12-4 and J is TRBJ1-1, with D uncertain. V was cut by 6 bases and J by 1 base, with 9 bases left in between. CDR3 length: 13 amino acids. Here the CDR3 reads CASSLLWNTEAFF. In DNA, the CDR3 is TGTGCCAGCAGCCTCTTATGGAACACTGAAGCTTTCTTT.

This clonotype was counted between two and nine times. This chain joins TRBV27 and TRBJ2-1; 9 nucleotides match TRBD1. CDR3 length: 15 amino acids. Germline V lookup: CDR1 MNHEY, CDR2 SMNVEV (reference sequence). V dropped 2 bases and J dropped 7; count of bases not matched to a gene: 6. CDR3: CASSLPGQGFNEQFF. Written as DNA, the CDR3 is TGTGCCAGCAGTTTACCGGGACAGGGTTTTAATGAGCAGTTCTTC.

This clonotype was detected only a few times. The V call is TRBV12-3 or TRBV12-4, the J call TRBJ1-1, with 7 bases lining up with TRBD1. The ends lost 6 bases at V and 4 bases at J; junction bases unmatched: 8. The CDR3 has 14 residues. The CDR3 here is CASRSLQGLTEAFF. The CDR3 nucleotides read TGTGCCAGCAGGTCCCTACAGGGGCTCACTGAAGCTTTCTTT.

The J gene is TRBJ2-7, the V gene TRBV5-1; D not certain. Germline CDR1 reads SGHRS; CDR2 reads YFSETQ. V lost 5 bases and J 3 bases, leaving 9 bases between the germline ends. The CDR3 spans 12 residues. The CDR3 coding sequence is TGCGCCAGCAGATACTCCCACTACGAGCAGTACTTC. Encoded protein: CASRYSHYEQYF.

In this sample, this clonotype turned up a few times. CDR3 coding DNA: TGTGCCAGCTCACCAATAGTACTAGCGGGAGTGAATGAGCAGTTCTTC. It codes for CASSPIVLAGVNEQFF. The rearrangement links TRBV18 to TRBJ2-1, with 11 bases lining up with TRBD2. This CDR3 contains 16 residues. V lost 2 bases to trimming and J lost 7 bases; unmatched junction nucleotides: 7. CDR1 is KGHSH, CDR2 LQKENI, per germline.

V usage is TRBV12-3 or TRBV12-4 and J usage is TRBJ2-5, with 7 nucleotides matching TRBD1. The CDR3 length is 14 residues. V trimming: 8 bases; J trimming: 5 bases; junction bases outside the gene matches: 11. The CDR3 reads CASQQGNREETQYF. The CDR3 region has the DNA TGTGCCAGCCAACAGGGGAATAGGGAGGAGACCCAGTACTTC.

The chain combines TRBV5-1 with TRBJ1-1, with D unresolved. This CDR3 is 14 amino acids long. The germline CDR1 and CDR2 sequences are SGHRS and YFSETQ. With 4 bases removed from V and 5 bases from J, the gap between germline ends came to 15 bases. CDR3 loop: CASSPSRGNTEAFF. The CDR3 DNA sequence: TGCGCCAGCAGCCCCTCCCGGGGAAATACTGAAGCTTTCTTT.

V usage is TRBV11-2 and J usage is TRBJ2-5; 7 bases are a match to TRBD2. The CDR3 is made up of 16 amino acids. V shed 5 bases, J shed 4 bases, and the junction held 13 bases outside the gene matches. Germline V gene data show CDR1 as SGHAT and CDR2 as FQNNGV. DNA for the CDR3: TGTGCCAGCAGCCTCCGCGGGGGAGGCGTGGTAGAGACCCAGTACTTC. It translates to CASSLRGGGVVETQYF.

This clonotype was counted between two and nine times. CDR3 nucleotides: TGCGCCAGCAGCTTGGAGATGGACAGCACAGATACGCAGTATTTT. Amino acids: CASSLEMDSTDTQYF. The rearrangement links TRBV5-1 to TRBJ2-3; D gene unclear. The germline gives CDR1 SGHRS, CDR2 YFSETQ. The ends were cut back, 0 bases at V and 0 bases at J, with 8 bases in the middle. This CDR3 comprises 15 residues.

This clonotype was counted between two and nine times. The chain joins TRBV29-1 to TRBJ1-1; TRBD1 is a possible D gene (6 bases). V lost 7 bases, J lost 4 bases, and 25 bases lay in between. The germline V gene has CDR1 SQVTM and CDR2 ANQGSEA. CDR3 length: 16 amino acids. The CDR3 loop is CSGRPPGRWGATEAFF. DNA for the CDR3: TGCAGCGGGAGGCCCCCGGGAAGGTGGGGGGCCACTGAAGCTTTCTTT.

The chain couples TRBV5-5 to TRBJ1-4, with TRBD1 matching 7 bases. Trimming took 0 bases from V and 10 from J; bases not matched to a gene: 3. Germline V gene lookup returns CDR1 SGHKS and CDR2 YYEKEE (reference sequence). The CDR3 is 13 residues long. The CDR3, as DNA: TGTGCCAGCAGCTTGGAAGACAGGGCAAAACTGTTTTTT. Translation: CASSLEDRAKLFF.

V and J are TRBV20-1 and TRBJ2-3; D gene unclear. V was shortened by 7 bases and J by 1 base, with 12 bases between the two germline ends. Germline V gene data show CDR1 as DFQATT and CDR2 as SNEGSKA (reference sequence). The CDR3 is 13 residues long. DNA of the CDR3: TGCAGTGTCCATAAATTTGGCACAGATACGCAGTATTTT. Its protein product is CSVHKFGTDTQYF.

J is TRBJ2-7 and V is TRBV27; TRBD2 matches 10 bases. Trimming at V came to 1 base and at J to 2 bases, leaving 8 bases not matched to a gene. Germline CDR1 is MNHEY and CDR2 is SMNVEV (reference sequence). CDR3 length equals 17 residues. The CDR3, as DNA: TGTGCCAGCAGTTTATTCGGGGGACTAGCGCTTGCCTACGAGCAGTACTTC. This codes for CASSLFGGLALAYEQYF.

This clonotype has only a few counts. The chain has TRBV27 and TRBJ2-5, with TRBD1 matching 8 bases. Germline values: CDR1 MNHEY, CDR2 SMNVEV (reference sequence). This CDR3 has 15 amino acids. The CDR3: CARNGPQGAQETQYF. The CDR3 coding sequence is TGTGCTAGAAATGGCCCCCAGGGGGCCCAAGAGACCCAGTACTTC.

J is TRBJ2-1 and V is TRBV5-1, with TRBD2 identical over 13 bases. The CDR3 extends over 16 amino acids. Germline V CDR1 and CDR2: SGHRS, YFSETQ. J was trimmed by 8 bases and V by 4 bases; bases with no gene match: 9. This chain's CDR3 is CASSRYGLAGADEQFF. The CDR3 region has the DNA TGCGCCAGCAGCCGGTACGGACTAGCGGGAGCCGATGAGCAGTTCTTC.